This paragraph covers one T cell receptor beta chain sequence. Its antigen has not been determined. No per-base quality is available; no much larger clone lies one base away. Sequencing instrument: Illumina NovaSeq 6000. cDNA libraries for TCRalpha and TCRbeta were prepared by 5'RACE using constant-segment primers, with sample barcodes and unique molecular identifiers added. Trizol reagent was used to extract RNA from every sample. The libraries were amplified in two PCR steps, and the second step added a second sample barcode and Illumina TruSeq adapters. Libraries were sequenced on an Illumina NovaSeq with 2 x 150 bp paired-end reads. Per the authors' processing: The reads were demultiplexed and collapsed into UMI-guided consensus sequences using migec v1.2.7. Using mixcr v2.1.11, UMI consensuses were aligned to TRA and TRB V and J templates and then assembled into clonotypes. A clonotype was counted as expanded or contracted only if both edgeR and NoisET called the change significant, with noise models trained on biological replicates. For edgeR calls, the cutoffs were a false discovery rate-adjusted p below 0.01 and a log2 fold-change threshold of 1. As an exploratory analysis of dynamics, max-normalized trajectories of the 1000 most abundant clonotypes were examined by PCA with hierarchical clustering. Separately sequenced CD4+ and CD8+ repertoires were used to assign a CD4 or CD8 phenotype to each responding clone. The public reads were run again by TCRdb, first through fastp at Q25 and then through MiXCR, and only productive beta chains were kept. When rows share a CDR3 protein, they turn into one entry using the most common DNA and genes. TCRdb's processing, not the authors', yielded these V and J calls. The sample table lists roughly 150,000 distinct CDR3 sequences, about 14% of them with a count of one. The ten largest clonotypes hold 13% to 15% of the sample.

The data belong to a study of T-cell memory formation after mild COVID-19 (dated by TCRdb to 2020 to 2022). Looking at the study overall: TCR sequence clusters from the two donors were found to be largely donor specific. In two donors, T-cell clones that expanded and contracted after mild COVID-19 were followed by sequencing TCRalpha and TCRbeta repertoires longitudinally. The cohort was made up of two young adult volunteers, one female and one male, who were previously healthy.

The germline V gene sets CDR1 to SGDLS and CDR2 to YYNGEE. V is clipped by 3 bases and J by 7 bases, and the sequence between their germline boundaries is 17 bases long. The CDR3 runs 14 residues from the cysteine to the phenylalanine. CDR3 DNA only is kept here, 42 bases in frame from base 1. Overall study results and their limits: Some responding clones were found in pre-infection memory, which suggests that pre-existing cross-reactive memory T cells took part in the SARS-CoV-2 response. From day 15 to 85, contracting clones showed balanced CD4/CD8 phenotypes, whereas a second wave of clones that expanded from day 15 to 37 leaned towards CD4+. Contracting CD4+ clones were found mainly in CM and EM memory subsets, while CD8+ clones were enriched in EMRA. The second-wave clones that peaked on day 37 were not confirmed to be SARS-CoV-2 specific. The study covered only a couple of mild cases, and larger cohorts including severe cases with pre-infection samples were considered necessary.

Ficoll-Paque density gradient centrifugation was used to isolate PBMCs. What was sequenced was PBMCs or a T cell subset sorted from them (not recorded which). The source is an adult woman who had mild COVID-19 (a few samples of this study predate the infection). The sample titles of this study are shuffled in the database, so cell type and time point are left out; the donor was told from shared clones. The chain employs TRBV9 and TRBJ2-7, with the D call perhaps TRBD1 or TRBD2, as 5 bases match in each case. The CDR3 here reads CASSAGGGNEEQYF. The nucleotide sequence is TGTGCCAGCAGCGCGGGTGGGGGTAACGAGGAGCAGTACTTC.